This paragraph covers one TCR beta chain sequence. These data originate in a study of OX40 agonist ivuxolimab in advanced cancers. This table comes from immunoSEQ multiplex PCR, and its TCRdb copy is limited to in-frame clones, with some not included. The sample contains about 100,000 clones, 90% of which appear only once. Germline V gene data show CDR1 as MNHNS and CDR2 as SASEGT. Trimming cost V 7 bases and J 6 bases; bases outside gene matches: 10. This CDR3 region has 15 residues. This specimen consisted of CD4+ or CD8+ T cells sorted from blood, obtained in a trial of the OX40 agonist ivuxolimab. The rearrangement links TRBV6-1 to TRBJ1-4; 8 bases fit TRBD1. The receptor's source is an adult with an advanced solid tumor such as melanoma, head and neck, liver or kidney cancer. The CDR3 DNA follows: TGTGCCAGCAATATGCAGGGGGCAATTTATGAAAAACTGTTTTTT. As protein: CASNMQGAIYEKLFF.